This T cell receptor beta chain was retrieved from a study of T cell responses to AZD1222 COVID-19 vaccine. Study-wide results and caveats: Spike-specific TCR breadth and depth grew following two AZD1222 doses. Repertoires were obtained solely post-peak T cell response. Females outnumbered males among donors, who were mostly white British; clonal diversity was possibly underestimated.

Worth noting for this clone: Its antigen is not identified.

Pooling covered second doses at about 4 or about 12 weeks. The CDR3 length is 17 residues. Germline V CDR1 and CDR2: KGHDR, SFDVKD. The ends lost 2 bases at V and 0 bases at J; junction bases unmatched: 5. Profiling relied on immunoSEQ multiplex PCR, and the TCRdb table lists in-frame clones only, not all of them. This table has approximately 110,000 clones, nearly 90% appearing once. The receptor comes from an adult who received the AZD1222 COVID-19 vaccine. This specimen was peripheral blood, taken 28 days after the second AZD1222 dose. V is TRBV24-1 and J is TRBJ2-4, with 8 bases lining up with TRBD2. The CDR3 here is CATSDSGGGLAKNIQYF. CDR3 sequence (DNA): TGTGCCACCAGTGATTCGGGGGGGGGACTAGCCAAAAACATTCAGTACTTC.